The sequence of this TCR beta chain was determined in a study of blood T cell repertoires in COVID-19. Study information: COVID-19 samples from acute and convalescent phases originated in the United States, Italy and Spain. T cells, B-cell-depleted T cells, or PBMCs supplied cDNA or gDNA.

CDR1 is SQVTM and CDR2 is ANQGSEA in the germline V gene. This CDR3 is built from 15 residues. V shed 5 bases and J 2 bases; nucleotides not matched to a gene: 8. The protocol was immunoSEQ multiplex PCR, while the TCRdb copy is restricted to in-frame clones and leaves out a portion. Of 71,000 or so clones in the sample, 87% are singletons; the top ten hold roughly 8.5%. The sequenced sample was peripheral blood. The sequence was collected from a man over 45 with active COVID-19. The rearrangement joins TRBV29-1 to TRBJ2-2; 7 bases are a match to TRBD1. CDR3 in amino acids: CSVYNRDRNTGELFF. The CDR3 DNA follows: TGCAGCGTTTACAACCGGGACAGAAACACCGGGGAGCTGTTTTTT.